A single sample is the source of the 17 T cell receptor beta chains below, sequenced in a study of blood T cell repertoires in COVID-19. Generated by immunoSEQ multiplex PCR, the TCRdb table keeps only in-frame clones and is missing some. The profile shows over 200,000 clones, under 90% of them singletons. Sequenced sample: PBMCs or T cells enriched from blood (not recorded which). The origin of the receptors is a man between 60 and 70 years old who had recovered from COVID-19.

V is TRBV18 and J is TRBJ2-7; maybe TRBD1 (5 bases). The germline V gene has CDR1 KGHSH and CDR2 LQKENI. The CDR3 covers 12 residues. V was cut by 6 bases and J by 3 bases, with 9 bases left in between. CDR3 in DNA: TGTGCCAGCTCGGACGACAGCTACGAGCAGTACTTC. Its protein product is CASSDDSYEQYF. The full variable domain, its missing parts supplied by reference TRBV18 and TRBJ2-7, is NAGVMQNPRHLVRRRGQEARLRCSPMKGHSHVYWYRQLPEEGLKFMVYLQKENIIDESGMPKERFSAEFPKEGPSILRIQQVVRGDSAAYFCASSDDSYEQYFGPGTRLTVT.

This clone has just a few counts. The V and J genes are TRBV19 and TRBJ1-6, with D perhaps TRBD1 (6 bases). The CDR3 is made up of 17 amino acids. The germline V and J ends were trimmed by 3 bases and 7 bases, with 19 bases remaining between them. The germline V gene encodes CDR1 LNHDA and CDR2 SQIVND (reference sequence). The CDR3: CASSMGASALGNSPLHF. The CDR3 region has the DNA TGTGCCAGTAGTATGGGGGCTTCAGCCTTAGGAAATTCACCCCTCCACTTT. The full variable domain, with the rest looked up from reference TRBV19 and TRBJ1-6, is DGGITQSPKYLFRKEGQNVTLSCEQNLNHDAMYWYRQDPGQGLRLIYYSQIVNDFQKGDIAEGYSVSREKKESFPLTVTSAQKNPTAFYLCASSMGASALGNSPLHFGNGTRLTVT.

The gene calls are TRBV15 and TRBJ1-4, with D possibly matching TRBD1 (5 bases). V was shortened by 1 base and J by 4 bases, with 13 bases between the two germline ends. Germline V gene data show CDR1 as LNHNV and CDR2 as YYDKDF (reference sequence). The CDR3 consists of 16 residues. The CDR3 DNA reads TGTGCCACCAGCAGAGGTCAGGGTCAGATTAATGAAAAACTGTTTTTT. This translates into CATSRGQGQINEKLFF.

The CDR3 spells CASSLTGQSYEQYF. In DNA, the CDR3 is TGTGCCAGCAGCTTGACAGGGCAAAGTTACGAGCAGTACTTC. The chain is built from TRBV7-9 and TRBJ2-7; TRBD1 agrees at 7 bases. This CDR3 has 14 amino acids. V lost 3 bases, J lost 4 bases, and 6 bases stayed unmatched. The germline V gene has CDR1 SEHNR and CDR2 FQNEAQ (reference sequence). Drawing the rest from reference TRBV7-9 and TRBJ2-7, the complete variable domain is DTGVSQNPRHKITKRGQNVTFRCDPISEHNRLYWYRQTLGQGPEFLTYFQNEAQLEKSRLLSDRFSAERPKGSFSTLEIQRTEQGDSAMYLCASSLTGQSYEQYFGPGTRLTVT.

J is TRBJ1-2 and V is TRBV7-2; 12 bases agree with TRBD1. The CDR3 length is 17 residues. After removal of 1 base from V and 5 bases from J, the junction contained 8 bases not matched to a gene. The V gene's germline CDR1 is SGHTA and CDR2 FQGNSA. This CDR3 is CASSLVGGQGARYGYTF. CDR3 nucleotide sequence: TGTGCCAGCAGCTTAGTCGGGGGACAGGGGGCAAGATATGGCTACACCTTC.

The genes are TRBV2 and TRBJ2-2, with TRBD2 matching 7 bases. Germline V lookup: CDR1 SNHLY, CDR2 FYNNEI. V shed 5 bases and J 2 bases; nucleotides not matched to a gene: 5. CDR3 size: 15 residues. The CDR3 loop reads CASSWGGGNTGELFF. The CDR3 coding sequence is TGTGCCAGCAGTTGGGGGGGTGGCAACACCGGGGAGCTGTTTTTT.

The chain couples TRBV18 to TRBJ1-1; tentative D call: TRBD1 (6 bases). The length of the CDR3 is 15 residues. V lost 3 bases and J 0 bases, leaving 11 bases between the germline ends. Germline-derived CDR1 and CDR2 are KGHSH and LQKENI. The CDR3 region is CASSPPGAMNTEAFF. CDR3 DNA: TGTGCCAGCTCACCCCCAGGGGCAATGAACACTGAAGCTTTCTTT. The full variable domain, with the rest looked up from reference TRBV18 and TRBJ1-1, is NAGVMQNPRHLVRRRGQEARLRCSPMKGHSHVYWYRQLPEEGLKFMVYLQKENIIDESGMPKERFSAEFPKEGPSILRIQQVVRGDSAAYFCASSPPGAMNTEAFFGQGTRLTVV.

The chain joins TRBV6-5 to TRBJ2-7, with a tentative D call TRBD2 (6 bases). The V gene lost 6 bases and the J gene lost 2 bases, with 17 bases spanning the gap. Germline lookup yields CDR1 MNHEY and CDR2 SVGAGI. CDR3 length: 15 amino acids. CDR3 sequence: CASRTIAGQTYEQYF. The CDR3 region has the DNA TGTGCCAGCAGGACGATTGCGGGGCAAACCTACGAGCAGTACTTC.

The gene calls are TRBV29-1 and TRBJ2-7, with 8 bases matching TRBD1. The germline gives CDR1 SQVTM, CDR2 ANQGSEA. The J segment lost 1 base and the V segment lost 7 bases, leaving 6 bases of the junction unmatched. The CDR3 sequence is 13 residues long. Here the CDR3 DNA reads TGCAGCGGTGGACAGGGTACTTCCTACGAGCAGTACTTC. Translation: CSGGQGTSYEQYF.

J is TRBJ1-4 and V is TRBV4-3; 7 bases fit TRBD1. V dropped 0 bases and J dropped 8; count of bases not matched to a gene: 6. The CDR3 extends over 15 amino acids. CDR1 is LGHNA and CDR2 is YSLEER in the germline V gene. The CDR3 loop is CASSQDPGGGEKLFF. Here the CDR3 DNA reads TGCGCCAGCAGCCAAGATCCAGGGGGTGGGGAAAAACTGTTTTTT.

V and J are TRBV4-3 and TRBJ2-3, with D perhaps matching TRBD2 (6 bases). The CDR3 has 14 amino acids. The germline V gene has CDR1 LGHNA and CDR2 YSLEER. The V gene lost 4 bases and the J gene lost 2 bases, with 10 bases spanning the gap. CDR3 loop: CASSPGLHTDTQYF. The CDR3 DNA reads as TGCGCCAGCAGCCCGGGACTCCACACAGATACGCAGTATTTT.

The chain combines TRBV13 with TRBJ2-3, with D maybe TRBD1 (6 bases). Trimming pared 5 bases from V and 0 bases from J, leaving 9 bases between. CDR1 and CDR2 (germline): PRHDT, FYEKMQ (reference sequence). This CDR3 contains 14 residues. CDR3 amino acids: CASSTDRSTDTQYF. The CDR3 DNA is TGTGCCAGCAGCACGGACAGAAGCACAGATACGCAGTATTTT.

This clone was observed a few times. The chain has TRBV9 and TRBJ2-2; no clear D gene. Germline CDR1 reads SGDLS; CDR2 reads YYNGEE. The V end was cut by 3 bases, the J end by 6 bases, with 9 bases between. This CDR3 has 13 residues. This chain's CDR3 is CASSGDTPGELFF. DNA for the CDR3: TGTGCCAGCAGCGGTGACACACCCGGGGAGCTGTTTTTT.

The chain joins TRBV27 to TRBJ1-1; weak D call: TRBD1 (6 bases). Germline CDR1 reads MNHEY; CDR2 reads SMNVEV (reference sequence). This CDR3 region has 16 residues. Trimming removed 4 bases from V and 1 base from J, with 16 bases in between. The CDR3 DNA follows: TGTGCCAGCAGTTCCTCAATTTGGACAGCGAACACTGAAGCTTTCTTT. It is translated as CASSSSIWTANTEAFF.

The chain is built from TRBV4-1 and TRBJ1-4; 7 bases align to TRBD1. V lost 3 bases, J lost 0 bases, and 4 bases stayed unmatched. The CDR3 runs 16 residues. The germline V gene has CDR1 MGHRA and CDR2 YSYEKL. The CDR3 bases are TGCGCCAGCAGCCAGCCCGACAGGGCAACTAATGAAAAACTGTTTTTT. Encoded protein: CASSQPDRATNEKLFF.

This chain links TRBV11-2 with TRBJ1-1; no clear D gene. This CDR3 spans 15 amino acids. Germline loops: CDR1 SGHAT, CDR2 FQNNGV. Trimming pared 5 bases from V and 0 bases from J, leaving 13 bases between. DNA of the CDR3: TGTGCCAGCAGCCCCCGTGAGACTATGAACACTGAAGCTTTCTTT. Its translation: CASSPRETMNTEAFF.

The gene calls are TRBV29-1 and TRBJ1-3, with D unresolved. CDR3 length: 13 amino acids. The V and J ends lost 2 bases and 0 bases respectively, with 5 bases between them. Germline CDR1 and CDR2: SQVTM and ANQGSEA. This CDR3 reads CSVERVSGNTIYF. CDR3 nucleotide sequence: TGCAGCGTTGAACGGGTCTCTGGAAACACCATATATTTT.